This T cell receptor beta chain was found in a study of OX40 agonist ivuxolimab in advanced cancers. At the level of the study: The group had a mean age of about 60 years, ranged from about 20 to 85, and was 82.7% male.

Germline values: CDR1 SGHTA, CDR2 FQGNSA. V lost 3 bases to trimming and J lost 9 bases; unmatched junction nucleotides: 6. The CDR3 runs to 13 residues. Assay: immunoSEQ multiplex PCR; the TCRdb copy retains only in-frame clones and omits some. Seen here are approximately 60,000 clones, about four fifths observed once, and the top ten hold 25% to 35%. This receptor was identified in an adult with an advanced solid tumor such as melanoma, head and neck, liver or kidney cancer. Sequenced material: CD4+ or CD8+ T cells sorted from blood, taken in a trial of the OX40 agonist ivuxolimab. The V gene is TRBV7-2, the J gene TRBJ2-7, with 9 bases that match TRBD1. CDR3 sequence (DNA): TGTGCCAGCAGCTTTGGGACAGGGAGTTGGCAGTACTTC. Residues: CASSFGTGSWQYF.